Listed below are T cell receptor beta chains from one sample, sequenced in a study of T cells after posttransplantation cyclophosphamide. Clones were sequenced by immunoSEQ multiplex PCR, and TCRdb holds only the in-frame ones, with some missing. The sample shows 7,500 to 10,000 clones, approximately 88% of them seen only once. The sequences come from PBMCs, collected 430 to 450 days after allogeneic stem cell transplant with calcineurin inhibitor and methotrexate. Source of these receptors: a male patient between 45 and 60 years old who received an allogeneic stem cell transplant from an unrelated donor, was CMV-positive, and had chronic GVHD only. Some T cells may have originated in the graft donor. Each CDR3 is given with its conserved first and last residue. Each record gives: CDR3 DNA, CDR3 protein, clone size, V gene, D gene, J gene, CDR3 length. D genes are given only for firm matches. Clone size appears in some rows only: once, few, many, or a class for an expanded clone.

TGCGCCAGCAGTGAACCCCGGGAGGTTGGGTCTGAAGCTTTCTTT | CASSEPREVGSEAFF | . | TRBV10-2 | . | TRBJ1-1 | 15
TGCGCCAGCAGCGCCCGGACTGGGTCTTCAAACACCATATATTTT | CASSARTGSSNTIYF | few | TRBV4-1 | . | TRBJ1-3 | 15
TGTGCCAGCAGCTCCCTCGGACAGATAGAGACCCAGTACTTC | CASSSLGQIETQYF | . | TRBV5-4 | . | TRBJ2-5 | 14
TGTGCCAGTAGTATTTGGCATTCTCAGGGTAACGAGCAGTACTTC | CASSIWHSQGNEQYF | . | TRBV19 | . | TRBJ2-7 | 15
TGTGCCAGCAGACTGACCGGGGAGCTGTTTTTT | CASRLTGELFF | once | TRBV11-3 | . | TRBJ2-2 | 11
TGTGCCAGCAGCTCCGGGACAGGGGAGGTATACGAGCAGTACTTC | CASSSGTGEVYEQYF | . | TRBV7-6 | TRBD1 | TRBJ2-7 | 15
TGCGCCAGCAGCCAAAAGGGGCGGGTCAAGGGACAGTCCTACAATGAGCAGTTCTTC | CASSQKGRVKGQSYNEQFF | . | TRBV4-3 | TRBD1 | TRBJ2-1 | 19
TGTGCCAGCAGCGCCACAGGGCTCGACCTTGAAAAACTGTTTTTT | CASSATGLDLEKLFF | few | TRBV7-9 | . | TRBJ1-4 | 15
TGTGCCAGTAGTATGTCGGGCACAGATACGCAGTATTTT | CASSMSGTDTQYF | . | TRBV19 | . | TRBJ2-3 | 13
TGTGCCACCAGCAGACCCGGACTAGCGGGGGGCAATGAGCAGTTCTTC | CATSRPGLAGGNEQFF | . | TRBV15 | TRBD2 | TRBJ2-1 | 16
TGTGCCAGCAGCCCCCAGGCAGGGGGGCCTTTCGCTGAAGCTTTCTTT | CASSPQAGGPFAEAFF | . | TRBV5-6 | TRBD1 | TRBJ1-1 | 16
TGTGCCAGCACCGGGCAGGGACAGGGGGAGAATGAGCAGTTCTTC | CASTGQGQGENEQFF | . | TRBV27 | TRBD1 | TRBJ2-1 | 15
TGTGCCAGCAGCTCAACCGAGCGGGAGGGGTACCAAGAGACCCAGTACTTC | CASSSTEREGYQETQYF | once | TRBV7-9 | TRBD2 | TRBJ2-5 | 17
TGTGCCAGCAGCCCGAGACAGGGCGGCGGGGAGCTGTTTTTT | CASSPRQGGGELFF | . | TRBV7-8 | TRBD1 | TRBJ2-2 | 14
TGTGCCAGCTCACGCACCGCGGGAGGGCCGGGAGAGACCCAGTACTTC | CASSRTAGGPGETQYF | . | TRBV18 | TRBD2 | TRBJ2-5 | 16
TGTGCCAGCAGTGAGGGGACAGGGTGGAGCAATGAGCAGTTCTTC | CASSEGTGWSNEQFF | . | TRBV6-4 | TRBD1 | TRBJ2-1 | 15
TGTGCCAGCAGTGAATTTGCGGAGTTGAACACTGAAGCTTTCTTT | CASSEFAELNTEAFF | . | TRBV2 | . | TRBJ1-1 | 15
TGTGCCAGTAGTTGGACAGGGAGCAATCAGCCCCAGCATTTT | CASSWTGSNQPQHF | . | TRBV19 | TRBD1 | TRBJ1-5 | 14
TGTGCCAGCAGTGAGGCAGCTGGGGCCAACGTCCTGACTTTC | CASSEAAGANVLTF | . | TRBV6-4 | . | TRBJ2-6 | 14
TGTGCCACCACCCCAGAGATCGTTGTAGCGGACCGCACAGATACGCAGTATTTT | CATTPEIVVADRTDTQYF | . | TRBV15 | . | TRBJ2-3 | 18
TGTGCCAGCAGCCGAGACAGGTACCATGGCTACACCTTC | CASSRDRYHGYTF | . | TRBV6-5 | . | TRBJ1-2 | 13
TGTGCTAGTGGTTTTATACTTGGACAGGGGAATTCACCCCTCCACTTT | CASGFILGQGNSPLHF | . | TRBV12-5 | TRBD1 | TRBJ1-6 | 16
TGTGCCAGCAGCCGCTCACCGGGACAGGGTTTCCCCCTCCACTTT | CASSRSPGQGFPLHF | once | TRBV5-4 | TRBD1 | TRBJ1-6 | 15
TGTGCCAGCAGCTTAGGCCAGGGGGCCAAGACCCAGTACTTC | CASSLGQGAKTQYF | . | TRBV11-2 | TRBD1 | TRBJ2-5 | 14
TGTGCCAGCAGCTGGGGGGGACTCCCCTGGTCCAATGAGCAGTTCTTC | CASSWGGLPWSNEQFF | few | TRBV7-9 | TRBD2 | TRBJ2-1 | 16
TGTGCCAGCAGCTACTCGGGAGGAAACACAGATACGCAGTATTTT | CASSYSGGNTDTQYF | . | TRBV7-9 | TRBD2 | TRBJ2-3 | 15
TGCAGCGTTGAAGATCCCGGTTATGGCTACACCTTC | CSVEDPGYGYTF | once | TRBV29-1 | . | TRBJ1-2 | 12
TGCGCCAGCAGCCAAACAGTTGGAGCGGGACCTGCAAAGCAGTACTTC | CASSQTVGAGPAKQYF | once | TRBV4-3 | TRBD2 | TRBJ2-7 | 16
TGTGCCAGTAGGTTCGGGGGGAGCTCCTACAATGAGCAGTTCTTC | CASRFGGSSYNEQFF | . | TRBV19 | TRBD2 | TRBJ2-1 | 15
TGTGCCAGCAGCCCCCACAGGACAGGGAGCAACAATGAGCAGTTCTTC | CASSPHRTGSNNEQFF | . | TRBV4-2 | TRBD1 | TRBJ2-1 | 16
TGTGCCACCAGCAGAGAACCTGCGGGAGACCTCTACGAGCAGTACTTC | CATSREPAGDLYEQYF | once | TRBV15 | TRBD2 | TRBJ2-7 | 16
TGTGCCAGCAGCGCACCTACCATCCTGGGACAGGGAGACCACTCTAACTATGGCTACACCTTC | CASSAPTILGQGDHSNYGYTF | . | TRBV7-8 | TRBD1 | TRBJ1-2 | 21
TGTGCCAGCAGTCCTCCCGGGGGGCAACCGGGGCAGTACTTC | CASSPPGGQPGQYF | . | TRBV6-5 | . | TRBJ2-5 | 14
TGTGCCAGCAGCCGAACCCGAGGACAGGGGGCTAATGAAAAACTGTTTTTT | CASSRTRGQGANEKLFF | . | TRBV5-4 | TRBD1 | TRBJ1-4 | 17
TGTGCCAGCAGGACAGGTCGAAGGTCCTACAATGAGCAGTTCTTC | CASRTGRRSYNEQFF | . | TRBV2 | . | TRBJ2-1 | 15
TGTGCCGTATCTGAGACAGGGGGAGGAAAACTGTTTTTT | CAVSETGGGKLFF | . | TRBV19 | TRBD1 | TRBJ1-4 | 13
TGTGCCAGCAGCGCGGGACTAGCGCTCTACGAGCAGTACTTC | CASSAGLALYEQYF | . | TRBV27 | TRBD2 | TRBJ2-7 | 14
TGTGCCAGCCTACCGGGACAGACTGATTCTGGGGCCAACGTCCTGACTTTC | CASLPGQTDSGANVLTF | . | TRBV5-4 | TRBD1 | TRBJ2-6 | 17
TGTGCCAGCAGCCCCGCACTAGCGAGAGACTACGAGCAGTACTTC | CASSPALARDYEQYF | . | TRBV2 | TRBD2 | TRBJ2-7 | 15
TGTGCTAGCAGCTTAGACAGGGCGGGTGAGCAGTTCTTC | CASSLDRAGEQFF | . | TRBV7-7 | TRBD1 | TRBJ2-1 | 13